This TCR beta chain came from a study of cytomegalovirus exposure and HLA in healthy donors. Study overall: Approximately 83 million unique TCRs from HLA-typed donors were held in an early data release. Notes on the study in general: It has been reported that TCR beta sequences accurately predicted the HLA-A and HLA-B alleles of most subjects. Later analysis associated a missense DCLRE1C variant with TCR beta V- and J-gene trimming.

A multiplex PCR was run with 60 Vbeta primers and 13 Jbeta primers. Clones were read by immunoSEQ multiplex PCR, and TCRdb kept only the in-frame ones, dropping some. The specimen's table records 95,000 to 150,000 clones. CDR3 length: 13 amino acids. With V trimmed by 6 bases and J by 5 bases, 7 bases remained unmatched. The germline gives CDR1 MNHEY, CDR2 SVGAGI. A word on this clone: What it binds is unknown.

The sequence was obtained from a man between 18 and 29 years old in good health and CMV-seronegative. The chain uses TRBV6-5 and TRBJ2-7; 7 bases fit TRBD1. The sample was PBMCs. The chain's CDR3 is CASRGTTGDEQYF. The CDR3 coding sequence is TGTGCCAGCAGGGGAACCACAGGGGACGAGCAGTACTTC.